A selection of T cell receptor beta chains follows, all from one sample in a study of T cell responses to AZD1222 COVID-19 vaccine. Libraries were prepared by immunoSEQ multiplex PCR; TCRdb keeps only in-frame clonotypes and omits some of them. The sample records 190,000 or so clones, around 93% being singletons. The sample consisted of peripheral blood, taken 28 days after the second AZD1222 dose. Receptors originate from an adult who received the AZD1222 COVID-19 vaccine. CDR3s include the opening cysteine and the closing phenylalanine or tryptophan. A D gene is named only where the DNA matches it firmly. Size is stated for part of the rows, as once, few or many counts, or as a class when the clone is expanded.

v_call	d_call	cdr3_length	j_call	clone_size	cdr3_nt	cdr3_aa
TRBV29-1	-	13	TRBJ1-1	once	TGCAGCGTTGAAGAAGCCATGGGGACTGAAGCTTTCTTT	CSVEEAMGTEAFF
TRBV9	TRBD1	14	TRBJ1-2	-	TGTGCCAGCAGCCCCCAGGACAGGGTCGGGGGCTACACCTTC	CASSPQDRVGGYTF
TRBV9	TRBD2	14	TRBJ2-5	-	TGTGCCAGCAGCCTTCGGACTAGCGGGGAGACCCAGTACTTC	CASSLRTSGETQYF
TRBV3-1/TRBV3-2	-	13	TRBJ1-1	-	TGTGCCAGCAGCCAAGAGTACCGCACTGAAGCTTTCTTT	CASSQEYRTEAFF
TRBV5-1	-	15	TRBJ1-1	-	TGCGCCAGCAGACCCGGCACGAGGGGTGACACTGAAGCTTTCTTT	CASRPGTRGDTEAFF
TRBV5-1	-	15	TRBJ1-5	-	TGCGCCAGCAGCTTGGCAGGGAATGAATTTCAGCCCCAGCATTTT	CASSLAGNEFQPQHF
TRBV28	-	14	TRBJ2-7	-	TGTGCCAGCAGTTTACCGGGAAACGGGTACGAGCAGTACTTC	CASSLPGNGYEQYF
TRBV3-1/TRBV3-2	-	16	TRBJ1-6	-	TGTGCCAGCAGCCAAGTGGGGGGGAAGTTGAGCTCACCCCTCCACTTT	CASSQVGGKLSSPLHF
TRBV12-3/TRBV12-4	-	13	TRBJ1-6	-	TGTGCCAGCAGTGTCTCCCCGACTTCACCCCTCCACTTT	CASSVSPTSPLHF
TRBV7-2	-	15	TRBJ2-1	-	TGTGCCAGCAGCAGCAGGGCTTTTCTCGACATTGAGCAGTTCTTC	CASSSRAFLDIEQFF
TRBV3-1/TRBV3-2	-	16	TRBJ1-2	-	TGTGCCAGCAGCCCCCATGGGGACGGATCTAACTATGGCTACACCTTC	CASSPHGDGSNYGYTF
TRBV30	-	11	TRBJ2-5	few	TGTGCCTGGTTCAGGGCAGAGACCCAGTACTTC	CAWFRAETQYF
TRBV7-8	-	15	TRBJ2-2	-	TGTGCCAGCAGCTTAGGGGGGTTGGACGCCGGGGAGCTGTTTTTT	CASSLGGLDAGELFF
TRBV2	TRBD1	12	TRBJ2-7	-	TGTGCCAGCAGTTACAGGGGGCACGAGCAGTACTTC	CASSYRGHEQYF
TRBV12-5	-	13	TRBJ2-1	-	TGTGCTAGTGGTTTGGGGACCGACAATGAGCAGTTCTTC	CASGLGTDNEQFF
TRBV20-1	-	14	TRBJ1-5	-	TGCAGTGCTAGTCGACAGAGGGGGAATCAGCCCCAGCATTTT	CSASRQRGNQPQHF
TRBV27	-	14	TRBJ1-3	-	TGTGCCAGCAGTTTGGACTTCTCTGGAAACACCATATATTTT	CASSLDFSGNTIYF
TRBV18	-	14	TRBJ1-6	-	TGTGCCAGCTCACCCAGTTCTCTTAATTCACCCCTCCACTTT	CASSPSSLNSPLHF
TRBV13	TRBD2	16	TRBJ2-7	-	TGTGCCAGCAGCTCCCCGACTAGCGGGGGTAACTACGAGCAGTACTTC	CASSSPTSGGNYEQYF
TRBV5-1	TRBD2	15	TRBJ2-2	-	TGCGCCAGCAGCCCGACTAGCGGGGTCACCGGGGAGCTGTTTTTT	CASSPTSGVTGELFF
TRBV19	-	13	TRBJ1-6	-	TGTGCCAGTAGGGACAGCTGGAATTCACCCCTCCACTTT	CASRDSWNSPLHF
TRBV5-4	TRBD2	19	TRBJ2-2	-	TGTGCCAGCAGCTCTGCGCCCCCACGACTAGCGGGGGGAACCGGGGAGCTGTTTTTT	CASSSAPPRLAGGTGELFF
TRBV12-3/TRBV12-4	-	13	TRBJ2-5	-	TGTGCCAGCACTTTCGGGTTACTAGAGACCCAGTACTTC	CASTFGLLETQYF
TRBV28	TRBD1	17	TRBJ1-5	-	TGTGCCAGCAGTTCCCCGACAGGGCGGGGTAGGAATCAGCCCCAGCATTTT	CASSSPTGRGRNQPQHF
TRBV19	-	16	TRBJ1-1	once	TGTGCCAGTAGTATGCAGGGCGCAGGGTTAAACACTGAAGCTTTCTTT	CASSMQGAGLNTEAFF
TRBV5-4	-	14	TRBJ1-2	-	TGTGCCAGCAGCTTGAAGGGTGCCGGCTATGGCTACACCTTC	CASSLKGAGYGYTF
TRBV3-1/TRBV3-2	-	13	TRBJ2-7	-	TGTGCCAGCAGCCAAGGTCAATCCTACGAGCAGTACTTC	CASSQGQSYEQYF
TRBV11-2	TRBD1	16	TRBJ1-3	once	TGTGCCAGCAGCAAGGACAGGGGACTTACTGGAAACACCATATATTTT	CASSKDRGLTGNTIYF
TRBV28	-	13	TRBJ1-2	-	TGTGCCAGCAGCATTACAGGGAACTATGGCTACACCTTC	CASSITGNYGYTF
TRBV29-1	TRBD2	13	TRBJ2-1	-	TGCAGCGTTGAGGGTGGACTAGCTTTTACGCAGTTCTTC	CSVEGGLAFTQFF
TRBV5-8	-	15	TRBJ2-3	-	TGTGCCAGCAGCCTACGCGGGCGTGGCGATGATACGCAGTATTTT	CASSLRGRGDDTQYF
TRBV3-1/TRBV3-2	-	16	TRBJ2-2	-	TGTGCCAGCAGCCCGTCGGACGGATTTCGTGGCGGGGAGCTGTTTTTT	CASSPSDGFRGGELFF
TRBV20-1	-	11	TRBJ2-5	-	TGCAGAGCAGGGACTCAAGAGACCCAGTACTTC	CRAGTQETQYF
TRBV10-1	-	13	TRBJ2-7	few	TGCGCCAGCAGTGAGACCAGGGGCTACGAGCAGTACTTC	CASSETRGYEQYF
TRBV5-1	TRBD1	15	TRBJ2-5	-	TGCGCCAGCAGCTTGGTGCCAGGGGGCGCGGGGACCCAGTACTTC	CASSLVPGGAGTQYF
TRBV5-1	-	14	TRBJ1-2	-	TGCGCCAGCAGCTTTACACCAACTAACTATGGCTACACCTTC	CASSFTPTNYGYTF
TRBV9	-	13	TRBJ1-5	-	TGTGCCAGCAGCGTAGGAGGCAGCCAGCCCCAGCATTTT	CASSVGGSQPQHF
TRBV6-1	-	15	TRBJ1-4	-	TGTGCCAGCAGTGAAGGGGCAGGGGTAAACGAAAAACTGTTTTTT	CASSEGAGVNEKLFF
TRBV6-5	-	12	TRBJ1-1	-	TGTGCCAGCCGGCAGACGAACACTGAAGCTTTCTTT	CASRQTNTEAFF
TRBV7-2	-	13	TRBJ1-1	-	TGTGCCAGCAGCTTAAGTATTTTCACTGAAGCTTTCTTT	CASSLSIFTEAFF
TRBV18	TRBD2	16	TRBJ2-1	-	TGTGCCAGCTCACCACTACTAGCGGGGGGGAACAATGAGCAGTTCTTC	CASSPLLAGGNNEQFF
TRBV7-9	TRBD2	15	TRBJ2-1	once	TGTGCCAGCAGCTTAGAGGCGGGGGGATACAATGAGCAGTTCTTC	CASSLEAGGYNEQFF
TRBV9	TRBD1	16	TRBJ1-3	-	TGTGCCAGCAGCTTCGGACAGGGGGCCACTGGAAACACCATATATTTT	CASSFGQGATGNTIYF
TRBV19	TRBD1	16	TRBJ1-5	-	TGTGCCAGTAGTAGTGGGAAGGGGGCCAGGAATCAGCCCCAGCATTTT	CASSSGKGARNQPQHF
TRBV5-1	-	14	TRBJ2-7	-	TGCGCCAGCAGCTTGGCGGCAGTCTCCAGCGAGCAGTACTTC	CASSLAAVSSEQYF
TRBV28	-	13	TRBJ2-5	-	TGTGCCAGCAGGCGGCCCATGCAAGAGACCCAGTACTTC	CASRRPMQETQYF
TRBV28	TRBD2	15	TRBJ2-7	-	TGTGCCAGCAACGCCCCAGCGGGGAACTCCTACGAGCAGTACTTC	CASNAPAGNSYEQYF
TRBV19	-	12	TRBJ1-6	once	TGTGCCAGTAGTATCCAGAATTCACCCCTCCACTTT	CASSIQNSPLHF
TRBV5-1	TRBD1	15	TRBJ1-1	-	TGCGCCAGCAGCACGACAGGGGCAGTGAACACTGAAGCTTTCTTT	CASSTTGAVNTEAFF
TRBV4-1	-	17	TRBJ2-3	-	TGCGCCAGCAGCCCAGCTGGCGCCGGGGCTAGCACAGATACGCAGTATTTT	CASSPAGAGASTDTQYF
TRBV20-1	-	11	TRBJ2-3	-	TGCAGTGCTATTTCCCCAGATACGCAGTATTTT	CSAISPDTQYF
TRBV19	-	17	TRBJ1-1	-	TGTGCCAGTAGGAGGGCCCCGACAAGCGGAAGGGACACTGAAGCTTTCTTT	CASRRAPTSGRDTEAFF
TRBV5-5	TRBD2	14	TRBJ2-5	-	TGTGCCAGCGAAGCGGGGGGGAACCAAGAGACCCAGTACTTC	CASEAGGNQETQYF
TRBV7-2	TRBD1	13	TRBJ1-5	-	TGTGCCAGCAGCAGACAGGGGAATCAGCCCCAGCATTTT	CASSRQGNQPQHF